This T cell receptor beta chain was identified in a study of vaccination effects on CD4 cells after COVID-19. The J segment lost 0 bases and the V segment lost 9 bases, leaving 9 bases of the junction unmatched. The CDR3 length is 16 residues. Germline lookup yields CDR1 KGHDR and CDR2 SFDVKD. ViraFEST expansion of antigen-specific CD4+ T cells with viral peptide pools preceded sequencing. Culture proceeded for approximately 10 days, and CD4+ T cells were then isolated. Neither prior SARS-CoV-2 infection nor positive nucleocapsid antibodies were present in the vaccine recipients. Cultivation was performed at a few million PBMC per well with around 9.3 IU/ml IL-2 and around 10 ug/ml peptides added. Concerning this clone itself: No antigen is known for it.

Generated by immunoSEQ multiplex PCR, the TCRdb table keeps only in-frame clones and is missing some. This table has 70,000 or so clones, about 79% appearing once. The sample here was CD4+ T cells from PBMCs cultured with SARS-CoV-2 spike peptides, taken before COVID-19 vaccination. This sequence was found in a human donor who received a COVID-19 vaccine. J is TRBJ2-1 and V is TRBV24-1; 8 bases match TRBD2. The CDR3 loop reads CATQFSGASSYNEQFF. DNA of the CDR3: TGTGCCACCCAATTTAGCGGGGCGAGCTCCTACAATGAGCAGTTCTTC.